These 10 T cell receptor beta chains came from one sample sequenced in a study of blood T cell repertoires in COVID-19. TCRdb's copy holds only in-frame clones and misses some; the assay was immunoSEQ multiplex PCR. Of about 49,000 clones listed, 82% are singletons. The sample was peripheral blood. Every receptor here comes from a woman between 55 and 75 years old with acute or convalescent COVID-19.

This CDR3 reads CASSLRRGTNIQYF. DNA for the CDR3: TGTGCCAGCAGCTTGCGGCGGGGGACCAACATTCAGTACTTC. This chain links TRBV5-6 with TRBJ2-4, with 7 bases lining up with TRBD2. Germline CDR1 and CDR2: SGHDT and YYEEEE. Germline trimming cut 1 base from V and 7 bases from J; bases unmatched to any gene: 5. This CDR3 contains 14 residues.

The chain combines TRBV11-2 with TRBJ2-7; 7 bases map to TRBD1. V lost 8 bases and J lost 2; bases outside the gene matches: 12. Germline values: CDR1 SGHAT, CDR2 FQNNGV. The length of the CDR3 is 15 residues. The CDR3 DNA reads as TGTGCCAGCCGTACCTTCCGGGACAGAACCTACGAGCAGTACTTC. Its protein product is CASRTFRDRTYEQYF.

The V gene is TRBV24-1, the J gene TRBJ1-1; D unclear. Per the germline V gene, CDR1 is KGHDR and CDR2 is SFDVKD. The V gene lost 2 bases and the J gene lost 3 bases, with 12 bases spanning the gap. CDR3 length: 15 residues. CDR3 in DNA: TGTGCCACCAGTGATTGGGCTGGGGAGGACACTGAAGCTTTCTTT. Its translation: CATSDWAGEDTEAFF.

Only a few counts were recorded for this clone. The chain couples TRBV29-1 to TRBJ2-7; D might be TRBD2 (6 bases). CDR1 SQVTM and CDR2 ANQGSEA come from the germline V gene. V was shortened by 5 bases and J by 5 bases, with 19 bases between the two germline ends. This CDR3 is built from 14 residues. The CDR3 DNA reads TGCAGCGTTTCGACGGAGGGCGGCCGCAACGAGCAGTACTTC. Translation gives CSVSTEGGRNEQYF.

The chain links TRBV5-1 to TRBJ2-7; 9 bases line up with TRBD2. The V gene's germline CDR1 is SGHRS and CDR2 YFSETQ. There are 15 residues in the CDR3. With 0 bases clipped from V and 0 bases from J, the junction kept 1 base outside the gene matches. DNA of the CDR3: TGCGCCAGCAGCTTGGATAGCGGGAGCTCCTACGAGCAGTACTTC. As protein: CASSLDSGSSYEQYF.

The chain has TRBV7-9 and TRBJ2-6; weak D call: TRBD2 (5 bases). V gave up 5 bases and J gave up 4 bases, with 12 bases separating them. Germline loops: CDR1 SEHNR, CDR2 FQNEAQ (reference sequence). The length of the CDR3 is 15 residues. CDR3 loop: CASSRGSSGANVLTF. Written as DNA, the CDR3 is TGTGCCAGCAGCCGAGGGTCGTCGGGGGCCAACGTCCTGACTTTC.

This clone was observed once. The chain links TRBV7-6 to TRBJ1-3, with a possible D match to TRBD1 (6 bases). CDR1 and CDR2 from the germline V gene are SGHVS and FNYEAQ. This CDR3 has 16 amino acids. Trimming took off 6 bases at V and 1 base at J, with 16 bases between the two ends. In DNA, the CDR3 is TGTGCCAGCAGATCAGGGGTTGGAATGTCTGGAAACACCATATATTTT. Its protein product is CASRSGVGMSGNTIYF.

CDR3 in amino acids: CASSVSGLVQAQFF. In nucleotides, the CDR3 is TGTGCCAGCAGCGTGTCGGGACTCGTCCAAGCGCAGTTCTTC. This chain uses TRBV9 with TRBJ2-1, with D possibly matching TRBD2 (6 bases). The germline V gene encodes CDR1 SGDLS and CDR2 YYNGEE. The CDR3 covers 14 residues. Trimming took off 2 bases at V and 12 bases at J, with 18 bases between the two ends.

This rearrangement joins TRBV27 to TRBJ2-5, with TRBD2 matching 13 bases. Germline V lookup: CDR1 MNHEY, CDR2 SMNVEV (reference sequence). This CDR3 comprises 16 residues. The J segment lost 10 bases and the V segment lost 5 bases, leaving 13 bases of the junction unmatched. The CDR3 region is CASSHGTSGIQGGQYF. The CDR3 DNA sequence: TGTGCCAGCAGTCATGGGACTAGCGGGATCCAGGGAGGCCAGTACTTC.

A few counts support this clone. The chain combines TRBV28 with TRBJ1-2; D is perhaps TRBD1 (6 bases). There are 13 residues in the CDR3. Deletions cut 6 bases from V and 8 bases from J, with 16 bases between. In germline, CDR1 is MDHEN, CDR2 SYDVKM. The CDR3 region has the DNA TGTGCCAGCAGCTCGGACAGACCCAGAGGCTACACCTTC. This encodes CASSSDRPRGYTF.